Listed here is a single TCR beta chain. Its specificity is unknown. This entry belongs to a study of CD4 T cells in relation to SARS-CoV-2 and coronaviruses. Findings of the study overall: This crossreactivity analysis covered spike protein alone, no other viral proteins. Culture-expanded clones reflect memory recall rather than primary priming during culture. In 55% to 75% of donors, memory CD4+ clonotypes crossrecognized SARS-CoV-2 and at least one common cold coronavirus spike.

Germline-derived CDR1 and CDR2 are MNHNY and SVGAGI (reference sequence). The CDR3 sequence is 14 residues long. V lost 9 bases and J lost 0, with 11 bases in between. CD4+ T cells from unexposed donors were obtained before the COVID-19 pandemic (2011-2018). Naive and memory CD4+ T cell DNA was deep-sequenced without culture. Clones were sequenced by immunoSEQ multiplex PCR, and TCRdb holds only the in-frame ones, with some missing. Counted here are about 60,000 clones, around 93% occurring once; the ten biggest clones make up approximately 0.14%. This TCR came from a human donor in good health. The sequencing sample was made of naive CD4+ T cells from PBMCs. The subset here: naive CD4+ T cells isolated by negative enrichment. V and J are TRBV6-6 and TRBJ1-4; a possible D gene is TRBD1 (5 bases). CDR3 sequence reads: CASNTGTTNEKLFF. DNA of the CDR3: TGTGCCAGTAATACAGGAACAACTAATGAAAAACTGTTTTTT.